The 21 T cell receptor beta chains below come from one sample, sequenced in a study of blood T cell repertoires in COVID-19. The table came from immunoSEQ multiplex PCR; TCRdb's copy has only in-frame clones and leaves some out. This sample yields about 280,000 clones, of which 85% are seen a single time; 5% to 6.5% belongs to the top ten. Sequencing was carried out using peripheral blood. The source is a man in his fifties with active or convalescent COVID-19.

With regard to this clone: The junction differs from germline at one of its ends, possibly a read error. V usage is TRBV27 and J usage is TRBJ1-1; D is unclear. Germline V CDR1 and CDR2: MNHEY, SMNVEV (reference sequence). CDR3 size: 14 residues. The CDR3 sequence is CASSVSGRSTEAFF. The CDR3 DNA reads TGTGCCAGCAGTGTATCAGGAAGGAGCACTGAAGCTTTCTTT.

This clone was counted a single time. The chain recombines TRBV6-2 or TRBV6-3 with TRBJ2-7; maybe TRBD2 (5 bases). Germline CDR1 and CDR2: MNHEY and SVGEGT. V was shortened by 0 bases and J by 1 base, with 16 bases between the two germline ends. There are 17 residues in the CDR3. CDR3 sequence: CASSYSIRQVASYEQYF. The CDR3 nucleotides read TGTGCCAGCAGTTACTCGATCCGCCAGGTAGCGTCCTACGAGCAGTACTTC.

This chain connects TRBV7-8 to TRBJ2-7, with 7 bases aligning to TRBD1. CDR1 is SGHVS, CDR2 FQNEAQ, per germline. CDR3 length equals 12 residues. Losses at the gene ends were 6 bases for V and 6 bases for J; bases not matched to a gene: 5. The CDR3, as DNA: TGTGCCAGCAGTCTTGACAGGGCCGAGCAGTACTTC. It translates to CASSLDRAEQYF.

The chain links TRBV18 to TRBJ2-3; TRBD2 aligns across 12 bases. V shed 3 bases and J 0 bases; nucleotides not matched to a gene: 10. CDR1 is KGHSH and CDR2 is LQKENI in the germline V gene. The CDR3 sequence is 19 residues long. In nucleotides, the CDR3 is TGTGCCAGCTCACCGGCCACTAGCGGGAGGCTTTCTAGCACAGATACGCAGTATTTT. Translating gives CASSPATSGRLSSTDTQYF.

The V call is TRBV4-3, the J call TRBJ1-6; D is unresolved. The germline CDR1 and CDR2 sequences are LGHNA and YSLEER. CDR3 length equals 13 residues. V gave up 0 bases and J gave up 16 bases, with 13 bases separating them. The CDR3 nucleotides read TGCGCCAGCAGCCAAGAAGGAGGCGACCTACTCCACTTT. Translation gives CASSQEGGDLLHF.

The genes are TRBV10-3 and TRBJ2-1; TRBD1 matches 11 bases. The CDR3 is 15 residues long. Trimming removed 10 bases from V and 2 bases from J; junction bases left unmatched: 7. Germline lookup yields CDR1 ENHRY and CDR2 SYGVKD. CDR3 DNA sequence: TGTGCCACCCTCCAGGGACAGGGGGCCTACAATGAGCAGTTCTTC. This encodes CATLQGQGAYNEQFF.

CDR3 sequence: CASRRDRVVNSPLHF. CDR3 nucleotide sequence: TGTGCCAGCAGAAGGGACAGGGTTGTAAATTCACCCCTCCACTTT. This chain joins TRBV28 and TRBJ1-6, with 9 bases identical to TRBD1. Germline V gene sequence: CDR1 MDHEN, CDR2 SYDVKM. The ends lost 6 bases at V and 7 bases at J; junction bases unmatched: 7. CDR3 length: 15 amino acids.

On this clone itself: Other DNA sequences in the same sample also yield this CDR3. This chain joins TRBV18 and TRBJ2-7; 7 bases fit TRBD1. Germline V lookup: CDR1 KGHSH, CDR2 LQKENI. The CDR3 sequence is 13 residues long. J lost 4 bases, V lost 3 bases, and 3 bases had no gene match. The CDR3 loop reads CASSPGQPYEQYF. CDR3 bases: TGTGCCAGCTCACCGGGACAGCCTTACGAGCAGTACTTC.

The rearrangement joins TRBV29-1 to TRBJ1-4; D gene ambiguous. The V end lost 1 base, the J end lost 6 bases, and 6 bases lay between the germline ends. The CDR3 spans 12 residues. Germline loops: CDR1 SQVTM, CDR2 ANQGSEA. The CDR3 DNA follows: TGCAGCGTTGAAGGGAGGGATGAAAAACTGTTTTTT. Protein product: CSVEGRDEKLFF.

This chain joins TRBV3-1 (or the pseudogene TRBV3-2) and TRBJ1-2; no reliable D call. The CDR3 length is 13 residues. Germline V gene sequence: CDR1 LGHDT, CDR2 YNNKEL (reference sequence). V was trimmed by 4 bases and J by 4 bases, leaving 10 bases between them. The CDR3, as DNA: TGTGCCAGCAGCCCGTTGGGCCCCTATGGCTACACCTTC. Its protein is CASSPLGPYGYTF.

V usage is TRBV7-2 and J usage is TRBJ2-6, with D possibly being TRBD2 (5 bases). V shed 6 bases and J shed 1 base, with 16 bases lying between them. Germline CDR1 is SGHTA and CDR2 is FQGNSA. CDR3 length equals 17 residues. The CDR3 here is CASSLSTRVSGANVLTF. The CDR3 bases are TGTGCCAGCAGTCTCTCCACTAGGGTGTCTGGGGCCAACGTCCTGACTTTC.

The V call is TRBV28, the J call TRBJ1-1, with a weak D call TRBD1 (6 bases). The CDR3 loop spans 15 amino acids. The germline V gene has CDR1 MDHEN and CDR2 SYDVKM. Trimming stripped 4 bases from V and 0 bases from J, with 12 bases between. CDR3 in amino acids: CASSSGAYLNTEAFF. The CDR3 DNA reads TGTGCCAGCAGTTCAGGGGCCTACTTGAACACTGAAGCTTTCTTT. Full variable domain (remainder filled in from reference TRBV28 and TRBJ1-1): DVKVTQSSRYLVKRTGEKVFLECVQDMDHENMFWYRQDPGLGLRLIYFSYDVKMKEKGDIPEGYSVSREKKERFSLILESASTNQTSMYLCASSSGAYLNTEAFFGQGTRLTVV.

The CDR3 reads CASSLFTRAVSGNTIYF. In DNA form, the CDR3 reads TGTGCCAGCAGCTTATTCACGAGGGCCGTTTCTGGAAACACCATATATTTT. This chain links TRBV7-8 with TRBJ1-3; no firm D call. This CDR3 contains 17 residues. Germline CDR1 and CDR2: SGHVS and FQNEAQ. The V end was cut by 2 bases, the J end by 1 base, with 15 bases between.

This clone was seen a single time. The chain has TRBV28 and TRBJ2-2, with 12 bases aligning to TRBD2. The trim removed 5 bases at V and 1 base at J, leaving 8 bases unmatched. This CDR3 contains 18 residues. CDR1 is MDHEN, CDR2 SYDVKM, per germline. The CDR3 is CASSTSGTSGLNTGELFF. CDR3 DNA sequence: TGTGCCAGCAGTACGTCCGGGACTAGCGGGTTGAACACCGGGGAGCTGTTTTTT. The full variable domain, in which reference TRBV28 and TRBJ2-2 provide the parts outside the CDR3, is DVKVTQSSRYLVKRTGEKVFLECVQDMDHENMFWYRQDPGLGLRLIYFSYDVKMKEKGDIPEGYSVSREKKERFSLILESASTNQTSMYLCASSTSGTSGLNTGELFFGEGSRLTVL.

The CDR3 reads CAISPADRVDGYTF. CDR3 in DNA: TGTGCCATCTCCCCGGCGGACAGGGTTGATGGCTACACCTTC. J is TRBJ1-2 and V is TRBV10-3; 8 bases align to TRBD1. The V and J ends lost 8 bases and 6 bases, in that order; junction bases with no gene match: 11. This CDR3 is 14 amino acids long. Germline V lookup: CDR1 ENHRY, CDR2 SYGVKD.

The chain couples TRBV5-8 to TRBJ2-6; no definite D call. Germline CDR1 reads SGHTS; CDR2 reads YDEGEE. V lost 4 bases, J lost 10 bases, and 12 bases lay in between. The CDR3 consists of 13 residues. CDR3 DNA sequence: TGTGCCAGCAGCCTTGAGGTGTGGAACGTCCTGACTTTC. Encoded protein: CASSLEVWNVLTF.

The chain links TRBV28 to TRBJ2-7; D might be TRBD1 (7 bases). The CDR3 totals 16 residues. The V end lost 5 bases, the J end lost 0 bases, and 17 bases lay between the germline ends. Germline CDR1 MDHEN, CDR2 SYDVKM. The CDR3 DNA is TGTGCCAGCAGTATAGGAGGGGACAGCAACTCCTACGAGCAGTACTTC. It is translated as CASSIGGDSNSYEQYF.

The CDR3 sequence: CASSLWTSGSRTDTQYF. The CDR3 bases are TGTGCCAGCAGCCTCTGGACTAGCGGGTCCCGCACAGATACGCAGTATTTT. This sequence joins TRBV7-2 and TRBJ2-3; TRBD2 agrees at 11 bases. Germline lookup yields CDR1 SGHTA and CDR2 FQGNSA. The CDR3 spans 17 residues. Losses at the gene ends were 5 bases for V and 1 base for J; bases not matched to a gene: 8.

This chain connects TRBV15 to TRBJ2-3, with 12 bases lining up with TRBD2. Germline V lookup: CDR1 LNHNV, CDR2 YYDKDF (reference sequence). With V trimmed by 1 base and J by 0 bases, 2 bases remained unmatched. This CDR3 has 17 residues. The CDR3 reads CATSRGLAGASTDTQYF. The CDR3 DNA follows: TGTGCCACCAGCAGAGGACTAGCGGGAGCCAGCACAGATACGCAGTATTTT.

The chain recombines TRBV5-1 with TRBJ1-1; 7 bases agree with TRBD1. The V and J ends lost 2 bases and 2 bases, in that order; junction bases with no gene match: 6. Germline V gene lookup returns CDR1 SGHRS and CDR2 YFSETQ. CDR3 length equals 15 residues. In nucleotides, the CDR3 is TGCGCCAGCAGCTTCACCGGGACAGCAAACACTGAAGCTTTCTTT. It yields the protein CASSFTGTANTEAFF. The whole variable domain, remainder taken from reference TRBV5-1 and TRBJ1-1, is KAGVTQTPRYLIKTRGQQVTLSCSPISGHRSVSWYQQTPGQGLQFLFEYFSETQRNKGNFPGRFSGRQFSNSRSEMNVSTLELGDSALYLCASSFTGTANTEAFFGQGTRLTVV.

The rearrangement links TRBV15 to TRBJ2-7; 9 nucleotides align to TRBD1. The V and J ends lost 0 bases and 6 bases, in that order; junction bases with no gene match: 9. The germline CDR1 and CDR2 sequences are LNHNV and YYDKDF (reference sequence). The CDR3 runs to 16 residues. The DNA of the CDR3 is TGTGCCACCAGCAGAGAACTATCCGGACAGGGGCGCGAGCAGTACTTC. Translating gives CATSRELSGQGREQYF.